The entry below describes one T cell receptor beta chain. Germline values: CDR1 MDHEN, CDR2 SYDVKM. This CDR3 spans 12 amino acids. V was shortened by 6 bases and J by 4 bases, with 9 bases between the two germline ends. This specimen comes from a study of T cells in localized non-small cell lung cancer. Clones were sequenced by immunoSEQ multiplex PCR, and TCRdb holds only the in-frame ones, with some missing. The sample lists tens of thousands of clones, approximately 92% occurring once. Sequenced material: peripheral blood, taken before any cancer treatment. The chain is built from TRBV28 and TRBJ1-1, with D possibly being TRBD1 (6 bases). This TCR was recovered from a female donor older than 55 with stage I lung adenocarcinoma. CDR3 residues: CASSGQFTEAFF. CDR3 sequence (DNA): TGTGCCAGCAGCGGACAGTTCACTGAAGCTTTCTTT.